One TCR beta chain is described in this entry. Its antigen remains unknown. The sample originates from a study of Ad26.COV2.S vaccination and SARS-CoV-2 variants. The method was immunoSEQ multiplex PCR; TCRdb's version includes in-frame clones alone and lacks a portion of them. This sample has 350,000 to 500,000 clones, with about nine tenths found just once. Study results and limitations: Estimates derived from TCR breadth and depth analyses may have underestimated total T cell responses.

The CDR3 extends over 13 amino acids. With 3 bases clipped from V and 5 bases from J, the junction kept 4 bases outside the gene matches. Germline loops: CDR1 MDHEN, CDR2 SYDVKM. Treatment denoted: 15 to 20 received Ad26.COV2.S at low or high dose, single or two shots; 5 received placebo; per-sample allocation not given. The investigators took samples on day 63 after the first vaccine or placebo injection. This chain links TRBV28 with TRBJ2-7; 7 bases match TRBD2. The sample here was peripheral blood, taken in a trial of Ad26.COV2.S vaccine versus placebo. The clonotype was recovered from a person aged 18 to 65 who received the Ad26.COV2.S COVID-19 vaccine or a placebo. The CDR3 here is CASSFGGSDEQYF. DNA of the CDR3: TGTGCCAGCAGTTTTGGCGGGAGCGACGAGCAGTACTTC.